This T cell receptor (beta chain) was sequenced for a study of monozygotic twins with inflammatory bowel disease. This CDR3 has 14 amino acids. The germline V gene has CDR1 SEHNR and CDR2 FQNEAQ (reference sequence). TCRdb reprocessed the 5' RACE reads; each CDR3 protein has one entry and no DNA is given. Its clone listing holds about 210,000 distinct CDR3 sequences. Whole-study findings and limits: The data offered no way to tell different T cell subtypes apart. IBD patients carried less diverse TCRbeta repertoires (inverse Simpson) than healthy co-twins. Among twins, concordant and discordant pairs did not differ in repertoire similarity, possibly from limited power. Especially where disease activity was present, IBD patients had fewer clonotypes in common with others than healthy twins did.

In regard to this clonotype: Antigen specificity is unknown.

The chain combines TRBV7-9 with TRBJ1-4; the TCRdb D gene call, TRBD1, has no DNA to confirm it. Input material: blood. The TCR comes from a human donor with ulcerative colitis or Crohn's disease, or a healthy co-twin of an affected twin (not recorded which). The CDR3 reads CASSIRDGNEKLFF.